This T cell receptor (beta chain) was recorded in a study of cytomegalovirus exposure and HLA in healthy donors. The PCR had 60 Vbeta and 13 Jbeta primers. The data were produced by immunoSEQ multiplex PCR, yet TCRdb's version contains in-frame clones alone and is incomplete. In the table there are some 200,000 clones, roughly 74% of which are singletons. Findings of the study overall: A later analysis found TCR association rates differed by HLA locus, highest for DRB1 and lowest for HLA-C. For TCR beta chains, V- and J-gene trimming was later linked to a missense DCLRE1C variant.

V was cut by 7 bases and J by 8 bases, with 15 bases left in between. Germline lookup yields CDR1 MNHNS and CDR2 SASEGT. CDR3 size: 13 residues. This clone showed up just a few times. Its matching antigen is unknown. This chain links TRBV6-1 with TRBJ2-4; a weak D match, TRBD1 (5 bases). The sequence was collected from a female donor in good health and CMV-seronegative. Sequencing was performed on PBMCs. The CDR3 loop is CASTTPDRDIQYF. DNA of the CDR3: TGTGCCAGCACCACCCCCGACAGAGACATTCAGTACTTC.